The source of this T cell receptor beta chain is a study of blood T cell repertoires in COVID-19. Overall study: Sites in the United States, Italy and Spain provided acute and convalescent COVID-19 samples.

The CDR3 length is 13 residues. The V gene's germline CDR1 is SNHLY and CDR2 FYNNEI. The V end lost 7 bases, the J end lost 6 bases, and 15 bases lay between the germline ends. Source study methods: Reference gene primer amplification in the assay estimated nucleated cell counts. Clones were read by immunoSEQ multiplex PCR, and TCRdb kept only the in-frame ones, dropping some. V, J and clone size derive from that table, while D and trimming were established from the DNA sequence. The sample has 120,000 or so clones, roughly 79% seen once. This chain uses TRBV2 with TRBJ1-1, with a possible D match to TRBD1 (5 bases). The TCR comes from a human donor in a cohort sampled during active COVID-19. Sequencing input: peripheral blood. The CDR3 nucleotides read TGTGCCAGCACCACGGGGGTCGACGCTGAAGCTTTCTTT. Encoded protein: CASTTGVDAEAFF.